Each of the 9 T cell receptor beta chains below was sequenced from the same sample in a study of T cell responses to AZD1222 COVID-19 vaccine (dated by TCRdb to the early 2020s). Library generation was performed with the immunoSEQ multiplex PCR assay. Here the immuneACCESS table is served through TCRdb, limited to in-frame sequences with V and J called. Missing clones are a known gap in these copies; in checked studies unresolved V genes cover under half, and the rest lacks a known reason. In all, the sample holds 150,000 to 200,000 clones, and 90% to 95% of those were seen once. Of the sample, over 7.5% is held by the ten largest clones. In the paper's terms, the time point label means: baseline before first vaccination. The source material was peripheral blood, sampled on day 0 of AZD1222 vaccination. The origin of the receptors is an adult in good health.

The chain links TRBV6-1 to TRBJ2-3, with a weak D call TRBD1 (6 bases). Germline CDR1 MNHNS, CDR2 SASEGT. The CDR3 is made up of 16 amino acids. V was shortened by 0 bases and J by 5 bases, with 15 bases between the two germline ends. DNA of the CDR3: TGTGCCAGCAGTGAAGCGTGGATCACAGGGCTAGATACGCAGTATTTT. It translates to CASSEAWITGLDTQYF.

This chain links TRBV6-5 with TRBJ1-4; D not resolved. CDR3 size: 15 residues. The germline V gene encodes CDR1 MNHEY and CDR2 SVGAGI. Deletions cut 0 bases from V and 0 bases from J, with 5 bases between. The CDR3 DNA sequence: TGTGCCAGCAGTTACTCCGGGGCAACTAATGAAAAACTGTTTTTT. Its protein is CASSYSGATNEKLFF.

This chain uses TRBV28 with TRBJ2-7; D is ambiguous. This CDR3 spans 15 amino acids. Germline assignment: CDR1 MDHEN and CDR2 SYDVKM. Trimming took 1 base from V and 6 from J, leaving 16 bases between them. CDR3 sequence reads: CASSLLGSSPSEQYF. DNA of the CDR3: TGTGCCAGCAGTTTATTGGGCAGTTCCCCCTCCGAGCAGTACTTC.

In the case of this clone: Different DNA sequences within this sample yield the same CDR3. The V and J genes are TRBV6-1 and TRBJ2-7; 8 bases fit TRBD1. From germline, CDR1 is MNHNS and CDR2 SASEGT. The CDR3 has 14 residues. V lost 1 base, J lost 3 bases, and 2 bases stayed unmatched. The CDR3 region has the DNA TGTGCCAGCAGTGAAGGTACAGGGGGCTACGAGCAGTACTTC. Protein product: CASSEGTGGYEQYF.

The chain uses TRBV5-1 and TRBJ2-1, with 7 bases identical to TRBD2. V dropped 0 bases and J dropped 0; count of bases not matched to a gene: 3. CDR3 length: 16 amino acids. Germline V gene data show CDR1 as SGHRS and CDR2 as YFSETQ. The CDR3 reads CASSLVGGNSYNEQFF. The CDR3 region has the DNA TGCGCCAGCAGCTTGGTGGGAGGGAACTCCTACAATGAGCAGTTCTTC.

V usage is TRBV7-9 and J usage is TRBJ1-4; D not resolved. This CDR3 spans 15 amino acids. Trimming removed 5 bases at V and 5 bases at J, with 15 bases between. Germline V gives CDR1 SEHNR, CDR2 FQNEAQ (reference sequence). The CDR3 spells CASSPRTLENEKLFF. The CDR3 coding sequence is TGTGCCAGCAGCCCTAGGACCTTAGAGAATGAAAAACTGTTTTTT.

The chain has TRBV4-1 and TRBJ2-2; 11 bases align to TRBD1. V was pared by 3 bases and J by 0 bases, with 9 bases of the junction left unmatched. This CDR3 has 19 amino acids. Germline assignment: CDR1 MGHRA and CDR2 YSYEKL. DNA of the CDR3: TGCGCCAGCAGCCATTTCCCGGGACAGGGGGTATCGAACACCGGGGAGCTGTTTTTT. Translation: CASSHFPGQGVSNTGELFF.

The rearrangement joins TRBV9 to TRBJ1-1; TRBD1 might be the D (5 bases). The length of the CDR3 is 14 residues. The germline V gene has CDR1 SGDLS and CDR2 YYNGEE. Trimming pared 0 bases from V and 6 bases from J, leaving 12 bases between. In DNA, the CDR3 is TGTGCCAGCAGCGTAGGGCAGGGTTTTTCTGAAGCTTTCTTT. This translates into CASSVGQGFSEAFF.

This chain joins TRBV28 and TRBJ1-6, with a tentative D call TRBD1 (5 bases). This CDR3 has 12 amino acids. Germline CDR1 MDHEN, CDR2 SYDVKM. Trimming stripped 5 bases from V and 12 bases from J, with 11 bases between. Here the CDR3 DNA reads TGTGCCAGCAGTGAGCAGGGTTTACCCCTCCACTTT. Its translation: CASSEQGLPLHF.